Shown below are 5 T cell receptor beta chains from a single sample sequenced in a study of tumor and adjacent non-tumor tissue in lung cancer. TCRbeta libraries were built with three rounds of nested PCR, modified from ARM-PCR. Using its own MiXCR run on the multiplex PCR reads, TCRdb lists one record per CDR3 protein. The sample shows approximately 82,000 distinct CDR3 sequences, 76% of them seen only once. This sample's RNA came from whole unsorted tissue. Distant lung tissue was collected more than 3 cm away from the tumor edge. The specimen was distant non-tumor lung tissue. These TCRs come from a man aged 65 to 79 with non-small cell lung cancer.

The chain employs TRBV5-4 and TRBJ2-1, with D perhaps being TRBD1 or TRBD2 (5 bases each). Germline CDR1 reads SGHNT; CDR2 reads YYREEE (reference sequence). Trimming stripped 4 bases from V and 6 bases from J, with 17 bases between. CDR3 length: 15 amino acids. The CDR3 DNA follows: TGTGCCAGCAGCCGTCTAGTGGGGGATGGCAATGAGCAGTTCTTC. Protein product: CASSRLVGDGNEQFF.

This chain links TRBV6-4 with TRBJ1-2, with TRBD1 matching over 8 bases. Germline loops: CDR1 MRHNA, CDR2 SNTAGT. This CDR3 is 14 amino acids long. J was trimmed by 14 bases and V by 3 bases; bases with no gene match: 14. The CDR3 loop is CASSETTGTGFLTF. CDR3 nucleotides: TGTGCCAGCAGTGAGACCACTGGGACAGGCTTTTTGACCTTC.

This clonotype was observed a single time. As the CDR3 is not closed by the conserved phenylalanine or tryptophan, this likely results from a read error. The DNA is omitted, as the CDR3 cannot be located on it reliably, and the CDR3 follows TCRdb's listing. This chain links TRBV29-1 with TRBJ2-7. Both ends counted, the CDR3 spans 13 residues. The germline gives CDR1 SQVTM, CDR2 ANQGSEA. CDR3: CSVGVSGIHELYI.

This clonotype was recorded many times. The rearrangement links TRBV6-1 to TRBJ2-5; unclear D gene. Germline lookup yields CDR1 MNHNS and CDR2 SASEGT. This CDR3 has 13 residues. V was clipped by 3 bases and J by 7 bases, with 12 bases between them. CDR3 sequence: CASSEGRDGTQYF. The CDR3 DNA reads TGTGCCAGCAGTGAGGGCCGAGACGGGACCCAGTACTTC.

About this clonotype: One base away lies a much larger clone, so this may be a sequencing read error. The chain's CDR3 is CARTMGGGRTEAFF. As DNA, the CDR3 is TGTGCCAGAACCATGGGGGGGGGCCGGACTGAAGCTTTCTTT. The chain is built from TRBV7-9 and TRBJ1-1; maybe TRBD1 (6 bases). Per germline, CDR1 SEHNR and CDR2 FQNEAQ (reference sequence). V gave up 9 bases and J gave up 5 bases, with 19 bases separating them. The CDR3 has 14 residues.